The 15 T cell receptor beta chains below all came from one sample that was sequenced in a study of blood T cells in healthy people across ages. Then a second PCR, running about 6 to 12 cycles, was carried out with a sample-barcoded 5' primer and a J-beta primer mix. Each CDR3 protein gets one entry after TCRdb re-called the 5' RACE reads with MiXCR. The table shows about 810,000 distinct CDR3 sequences, with under 40% occurring only once. Material for sequencing was blood. These receptors originate from a man aged 18 to 30 in good health.

The chain combines TRBV9 with TRBJ1-2, with D perhaps TRBD1 (6 bases). V shed 7 bases and J shed 4 bases, with 11 bases lying between them. CDR1 is SGDLS and CDR2 is YYNGEE in the germline V gene. The CDR3 spans 12 residues. CDR3 sequence (DNA): TGTGCCAGCGGGGGGCATGTCTATGGCTACACCTTC. Amino acids: CASGGHVYGYTF.

CDR3 sequence (DNA): TGTGCCAGCAGTTTATGGCCCGGGACTGACCGGGAAAAACTGTTTTTT. Translating gives CASSLWPGTDREKLFF. The chain recombines TRBV12-3 or TRBV12-4 with TRBJ1-4; TRBD1 is a possible D gene (5 bases). Trimming took 2 bases from V and 8 from J, leaving 18 bases between them. There are 16 residues in the CDR3.

In this sample, this clonotype turned up a few times. The chain is built from TRBV6-5 and TRBJ2-5; 8 nucleotides agree with TRBD2. This CDR3 region has 15 residues. Germline V gives CDR1 MNHEY, CDR2 SVGAGI. The J segment lost 11 bases and the V segment lost 9 bases, leaving 20 bases of the junction unmatched. CDR3: CASSISGTRRGEQYF. The DNA of the CDR3 is TGTGCCAGTTCCATTTCCGGGACTAGGCGGGGTGAGCAGTACTTC.

This clonotype was counted a few times. The chain couples TRBV20-1 to TRBJ2-4, with 11 bases fitting TRBD1. V was pared by 6 bases and J by 0 bases, with 7 bases of the junction left unmatched. The CDR3 is 16 amino acids. Germline CDR1 and CDR2: DFQATT and SNEGSKA (reference sequence). The CDR3 reads CSARTGGSLAKNIQYF. CDR3 sequence (DNA): TGCAGTGCGAGGACAGGGGGCTCCTTAGCCAAAAACATTCAGTACTTC.

This chain uses TRBV12-3 or TRBV12-4 with TRBJ1-5; possible D gene TRBD1, 5 bases. Trimming removed 4 bases at V and 6 bases at J, with 16 bases between. This CDR3 has 15 residues. CDR3 sequence (DNA): TGTGCCAGCAGTTCCCACCAGGGTAGAGGTCAGCCCCAGCATTTT. Translated: CASSSHQGRGQPQHF.

As concerns this clonotype: One base away lies a much larger clone, so this may be a sequencing read error. The chain recombines TRBV12-3 or TRBV12-4 with TRBJ2-3; 9 nucleotides agree with TRBD2. Trimming at V came to 11 bases and at J to 2 bases, leaving 11 bases not matched to a gene. This CDR3 comprises 15 residues. The CDR3: CACTFTSGPTDTQYF. CDR3 in DNA: TGTGCCTGCACCTTTACTAGCGGGCCCACAGATACGCAGTATTTT.

The rearrangement uses TRBV20-1 and TRBJ2-2; TRBD2 might be the D (5 bases). The germline V gene has CDR1 DFQATT and CDR2 SNEGSKA (reference sequence). The CDR3 covers 14 residues. Trimming pared 1 base from V and 3 bases from J, leaving 9 bases between. This CDR3 is CSARGQEDTGELFF. CDR3 coding DNA: TGCAGTGCTAGAGGGCAGGAGGACACCGGGGAGCTGTTTTTT.

This chain connects TRBV20-1 to TRBJ2-1; 8 bases are shared with TRBD2. V gave up 0 bases and J gave up 4 bases; unmatched junction bases: 8. Germline CDR1 and CDR2: DFQATT and SNEGSKA (reference sequence). This CDR3 contains 16 residues. The CDR3 spells CSARDWGSGEYNEQFF. The CDR3 coding sequence is TGCAGTGCTAGAGATTGGGGTAGCGGGGAATACAATGAGCAGTTCTTC.

Many counts were recorded for this clonotype. The rearrangement links TRBV4-3 to TRBJ2-3; D gene uncertain. Germline V gene sequence: CDR1 LGHNA, CDR2 YSLEER. This CDR3 is built from 15 residues. Trimming took 0 bases from V and 4 from J, leaving 11 bases between them. The CDR3: CASSQDPAGPDTQYF. DNA of the CDR3: TGCGCCAGCAGCCAAGATCCAGCAGGTCCAGATACGCAGTATTTT.

This clonotype was counted only a few times. The chain uses TRBV20-1 and TRBJ2-6, with D perhaps matching TRBD1 or TRBD2 (6 bases each). V was pared by 2 bases and J by 0 bases, with 14 bases between. CDR1 is DFQATT and CDR2 is SNEGSKA in the germline V gene (reference sequence). The CDR3 contains 17 residues. In DNA form, the CDR3 reads TGCAGTGCTAGACTAACGGGGGCGAGCTCTGGGGCCAACGTCCTGACTTTC. Translating it yields CSARLTGASSGANVLTF.

As regards this clonotype: The germline gene is not matched at one end of the junction; a read error may be the cause. The rearrangement joins TRBV4-1 to TRBJ1-6; D is undetermined. The CDR3 spans 16 residues. Germline V lookup: CDR1 MGHRA, CDR2 YSYEKL. As DNA, the CDR3 is TGCGCCAGCAGCCGGATCGGACGGTCGGTCAATTCACCCCCCCACTTT. Translation: CASSRIGRSVNSPPHF.

Ten or more counts support this clonotype. The chain links TRBV7-2 to TRBJ2-3, with D possibly being TRBD2 (5 bases). CDR1 is SGHTA and CDR2 is FQGNSA in the germline V gene. The ends were cut back, 0 bases at V and 5 bases at J, with 15 bases in the middle. CDR3 length equals 16 residues. The CDR3 is CASSLARGLEGDTQYF. The DNA of the CDR3 is TGTGCCAGCAGCTTAGCAAGAGGTCTAGAGGGAGATACGCAGTATTTT.

V gene TRBV4-1 combines with J gene TRBJ2-1; D tentatively reads TRBD1 or TRBD2 (5 bases each). The CDR3 has 15 residues. V was trimmed by 3 bases and J by 13 bases, leaving 22 bases between them. Germline CDR1 is MGHRA and CDR2 is YSYEKL. CDR3 sequence (DNA): TGCGCCAGCAGCCATATTCCGCAACGGCCAGGGACCCAGTTCTTC. Translated: CASSHIPQRPGTQFF.

The rearrangement links TRBV5-1 to TRBJ2-7; 11 nucleotides agree with TRBD2. The CDR3 extends over 20 amino acids. Germline trimming cut 1 base from V and 7 bases from J; bases unmatched to any gene: 22. Germline V gene data show CDR1 as SGHRS and CDR2 as YFSETQ. CDR3 protein: CASSLIGIGLAGGGYNEQYF. For the CDR3, the DNA is TGCGCCAGCAGCTTGATTGGGATCGGACTAGCGGGCGGAGGCTACAATGAGCAGTACTTC.

This clonotype has a handful of counts. V gene TRBV6-6 combines with J gene TRBJ1-3, with TRBD1 identical over 7 bases. V shed 1 base and J 4 bases; nucleotides not matched to a gene: 4. The CDR3 is made up of 15 amino acids. The germline V gene has CDR1 MNHNY and CDR2 SVGAGI (reference sequence). CDR3 sequence: CASSYWTGGGNTIYF. CDR3 coding DNA: TGTGCCAGCAGTTACTGGACAGGAGGGGGAAACACCATATATTTT.